This T cell receptor beta chain stems from a study of cytomegalovirus exposure and HLA in healthy donors. For the study at large: The roughly 100 million unique TCR beta sequences, from around 200 million T cells, were found by an earlier analysis. General study results and limits: Productive rates of about 90% or about 30% were seen for most TCR beta V segments in an earlier analysis.

Of note for this clone: The antigen is not known.

This CDR3 comprises 15 residues. V was shortened by 0 bases and J by 2 bases, with 10 bases between the two germline ends. CDR1 and CDR2 (germline): SGDLS, YYNGEE. It was with 60 Vbeta and 13 Jbeta primers that the PCR ran. The assay was immunoSEQ multiplex PCR, and TCRdb's table has in-frame clones only and misses some. Of 180,000 or so clones listed, 70% to 80% are singletons. The J gene is TRBJ2-3, the V gene TRBV9; D is undetermined. Sample: PBMCs. This TCR came from a man aged 18-30 years in good health and CMV-seronegative. For the CDR3, the DNA is TGTGCCAGCAGCGTAGGACAAAGCTACACAGATACGCAGTATTTT. This sequence encodes CASSVGQSYTDTQYF.